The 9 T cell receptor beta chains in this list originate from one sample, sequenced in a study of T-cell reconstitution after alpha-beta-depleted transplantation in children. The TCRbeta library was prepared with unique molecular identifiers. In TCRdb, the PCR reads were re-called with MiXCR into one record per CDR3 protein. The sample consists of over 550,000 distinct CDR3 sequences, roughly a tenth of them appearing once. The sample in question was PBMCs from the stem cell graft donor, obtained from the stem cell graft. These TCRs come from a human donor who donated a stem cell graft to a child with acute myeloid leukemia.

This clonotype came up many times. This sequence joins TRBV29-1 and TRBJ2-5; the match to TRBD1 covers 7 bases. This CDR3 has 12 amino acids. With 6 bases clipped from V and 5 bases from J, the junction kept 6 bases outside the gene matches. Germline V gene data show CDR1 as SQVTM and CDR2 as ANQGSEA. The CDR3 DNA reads TGCAGCGTAAGGGGGCAGGGGGAGACCCAGTACTTC. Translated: CSVRGQGETQYF.

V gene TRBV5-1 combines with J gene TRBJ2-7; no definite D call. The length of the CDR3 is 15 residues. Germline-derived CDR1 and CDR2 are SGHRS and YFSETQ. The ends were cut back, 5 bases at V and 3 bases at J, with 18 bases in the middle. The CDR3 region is CASRPTPESRYEQYF. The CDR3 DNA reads TGCGCCAGCAGACCAACCCCCGAGTCCCGCTACGAGCAGTACTTC. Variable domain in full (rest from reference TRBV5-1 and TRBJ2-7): KAGVTQTPRYLIKTRGQQVTLSCSPISGHRSVSWYQQTPGQGLQFLFEYFSETQRNKGNFPGRFSGRQFSNSRSEMNVSTLELGDSALYLCASRPTPESRYEQYFGPGTRLTVT.

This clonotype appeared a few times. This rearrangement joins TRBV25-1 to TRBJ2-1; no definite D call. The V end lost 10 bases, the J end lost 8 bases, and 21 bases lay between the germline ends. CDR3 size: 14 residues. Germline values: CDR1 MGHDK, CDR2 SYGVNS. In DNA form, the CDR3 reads TGTGCCACCTCGAAAGAAAGGCGGTTGGATGAGCAGTTCTTC. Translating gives CATSKERRLDEQFF.

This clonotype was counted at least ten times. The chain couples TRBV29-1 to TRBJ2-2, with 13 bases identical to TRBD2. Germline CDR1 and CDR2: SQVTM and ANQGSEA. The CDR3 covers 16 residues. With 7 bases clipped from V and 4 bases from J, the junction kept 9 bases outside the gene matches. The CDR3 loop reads CSAKGLAGAATGELFF. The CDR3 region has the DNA TGCAGCGCCAAAGGACTAGCGGGAGCGGCCACCGGGGAGCTGTTTTTT.

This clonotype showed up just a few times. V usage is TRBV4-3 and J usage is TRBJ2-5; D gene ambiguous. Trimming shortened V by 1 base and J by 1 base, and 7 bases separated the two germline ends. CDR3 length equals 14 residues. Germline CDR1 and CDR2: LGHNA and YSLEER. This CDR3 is CASSQAAFQETQYF. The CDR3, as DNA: TGCGCCAGCAGCCAAGCGGCGTTCCAAGAGACCCAGTACTTC.

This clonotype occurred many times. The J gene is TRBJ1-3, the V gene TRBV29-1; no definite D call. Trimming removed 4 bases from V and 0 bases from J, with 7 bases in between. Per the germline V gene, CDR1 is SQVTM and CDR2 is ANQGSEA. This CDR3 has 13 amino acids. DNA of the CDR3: TGCAGCGTTGGAGTAAGCTCTGGAAACACCATATATTTT. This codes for CSVGVSSGNTIYF.

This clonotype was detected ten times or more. CDR3 coding DNA: TGCGCCAGCAGTTTTAACGTAGCTAGCGGGGACAATGAGCAGTTCTTC. The encoded protein is CASSFNVASGDNEQFF. V usage is TRBV5-1 and J usage is TRBJ2-1; 9 bases map to TRBD2. After removal of 5 bases from V and 5 bases from J, the junction contained 11 bases not matched to a gene. The germline V gene encodes CDR1 SGHRS and CDR2 YFSETQ. This CDR3 spans 16 amino acids.

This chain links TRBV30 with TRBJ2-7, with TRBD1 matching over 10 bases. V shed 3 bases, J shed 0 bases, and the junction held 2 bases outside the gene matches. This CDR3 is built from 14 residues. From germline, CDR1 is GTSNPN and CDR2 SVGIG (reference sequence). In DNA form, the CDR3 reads TGTGCCTGGAGGGGACAGGGGCCCTCCTACGAGCAGTACTTC. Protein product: CAWRGQGPSYEQYF.

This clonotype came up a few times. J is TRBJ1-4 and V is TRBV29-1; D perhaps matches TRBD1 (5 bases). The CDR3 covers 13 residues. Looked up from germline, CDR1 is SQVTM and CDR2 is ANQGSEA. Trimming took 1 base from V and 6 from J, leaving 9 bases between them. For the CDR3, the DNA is TGCAGCGTTGAAGTGGGAGGGGATGAAAAACTGTTTTTT. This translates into CSVEVGGDEKLFF.